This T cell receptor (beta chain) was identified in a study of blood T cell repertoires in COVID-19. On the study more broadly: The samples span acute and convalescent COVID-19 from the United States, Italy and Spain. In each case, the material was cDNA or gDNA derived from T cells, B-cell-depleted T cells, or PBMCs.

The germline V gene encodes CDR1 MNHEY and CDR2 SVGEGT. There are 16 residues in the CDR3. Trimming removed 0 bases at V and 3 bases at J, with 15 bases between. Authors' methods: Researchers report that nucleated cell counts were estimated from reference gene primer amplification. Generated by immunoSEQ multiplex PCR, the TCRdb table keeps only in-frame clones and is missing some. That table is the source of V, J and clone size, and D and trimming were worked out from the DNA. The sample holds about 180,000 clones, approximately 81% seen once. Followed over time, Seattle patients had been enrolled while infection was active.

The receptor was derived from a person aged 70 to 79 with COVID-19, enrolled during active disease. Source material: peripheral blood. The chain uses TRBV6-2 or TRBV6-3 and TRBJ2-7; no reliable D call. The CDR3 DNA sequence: TGTGCCAGCAGTTACTCGGGTAGCCCAGCCCTCTACGAGCAGTACTTC. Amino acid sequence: CASSYSGSPALYEQYF.